This record concerns one T cell receptor (beta chain) sequence. Its specificity is unknown. This record comes from a study of persistence of HIV-infected CD4 T cells. Background on the study: Donors had been on suppressive ART for a median of 8 years.

Cells were stimulated with overlapping HIV-1 Gag 15-mer peptides. Memory cells lacking CD40L and CD69 with high CD45RO were sorted. CDR3 length equals 15 residues. CDR1 and CDR2 from the germline V gene are SQVTM and ANQGSEA. The V end lost 6 bases, the J end lost 6 bases, and 22 bases lay between the germline ends. The libraries were made with immunoSEQ version 4 in survey mode. Produced via immunoSEQ multiplex PCR; TCRdb's table is partial and in-frame only. Altogether tens of thousands of clones are present, about four fifths being singletons, with the ten largest covering more than 1.5%. Sequenced material: CD4+ T cells sorted from PBMCs after roughly 18-hour stimulation, taken from a patient who received antiretroviral therapy. This chain links TRBV29-1 with TRBJ2-3; D possibly corresponds to TRBD1 (8 bases). This clonotype was obtained from an adult man with HIV who was CMV-seropositive. The CDR3: CSVANPDRGGDTQYF. The CDR3 DNA reads TGCAGCGTGGCCAATCCCGACAGGGGAGGGGATACGCAGTATTTT.